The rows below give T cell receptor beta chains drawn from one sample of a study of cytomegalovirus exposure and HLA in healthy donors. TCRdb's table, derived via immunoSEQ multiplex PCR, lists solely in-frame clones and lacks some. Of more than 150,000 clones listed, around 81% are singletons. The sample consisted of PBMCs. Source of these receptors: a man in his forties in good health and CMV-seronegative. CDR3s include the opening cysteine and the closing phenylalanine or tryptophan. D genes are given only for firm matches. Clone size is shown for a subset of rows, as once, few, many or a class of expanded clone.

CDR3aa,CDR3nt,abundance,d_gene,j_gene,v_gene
CASSRDSESPKGTENIQYF,TGTGCCAGCAGCCGGGACAGCGAAAGTCCCAAGGGTACGGAAAACATTCAGTACTTC,few,TRBD1,TRBJ2-4,TRBV9
CASSERVTGELFF,TGTGCCAGCAGTGAGCGGGTAACCGGGGAGCTGTTTTTT,.,.,TRBJ2-2,TRBV2
CASCQGTEAFF,TGTGCCAGCTGTCAGGGGACCGAAGCTTTCTTT,.,.,TRBJ1-1,TRBV6-1
CASSKKNLAKNIQYF,TGTGCCAGTAGTAAGAAGAACTTAGCCAAAAACATTCAGTACTTC,.,.,TRBJ2-4,TRBV19
CASSRLISGNTIYF,TGTGCCAGCAGCCGACTGATCTCTGGAAACACCATATATTTT,.,.,TRBJ1-3,TRBV7-9
CASSFRGTNVLTF,TGTGCCAGCAGTTTCAGGGGAACCAACGTCCTGACTTTC,.,.,TRBJ2-6,TRBV27
CASSNGMGDTQYF,TGTGCCAGCAGCAACGGGATGGGAGATACGCAGTATTTT,once,.,TRBJ2-3,TRBV7-9
CASSGPRGSGTYEQYF,TGTGCCAGCAGTGGACCCAGGGGTAGCGGGACCTACGAGCAGTACTTC,once,TRBD2,TRBJ2-7,TRBV6-1
CSAGGESQQFF,TGCAGTGCTGGAGGGGAGTCCCAGCAGTTCTTC,.,.,TRBJ2-1,TRBV20-1
CASSFEREGYGYTF,TGTGCCAGCAGCTTTGAAAGGGAGGGCTATGGCTACACCTTC,.,.,TRBJ1-2,TRBV5-6
CASSLSASGSGGEQFF,TGCGCCAGCAGCTTGAGCGCTAGCGGGAGTGGGGGTGAGCAGTTCTTC,.,TRBD2,TRBJ2-1,TRBV5-1
CAITDSPYGYTF,TGTGCCATCACCGACAGCCCTTATGGCTACACCTTC,.,.,TRBJ1-2,TRBV10-3
CASSDLAPGYEQYF,TGTGCCAGCAGTGACCTCGCTCCGGGCTACGAGCAGTACTTC,.,.,TRBJ2-7,TRBV2
CASSLTGVVTGELFF,TGTGCCAGCAGCCTTACAGGGGTAGTCACCGGGGAGCTGTTTTTT,.,TRBD1,TRBJ2-2,TRBV7-3
CASWEGETQETQYF,TGTGCCAGCTGGGAGGGGGAAACGCAAGAGACCCAGTACTTC,.,.,TRBJ2-5,TRBV6-4
CASSSGLARLYEQYF,TGTGCCAGCAGTTCCGGACTAGCGCGATTGTACGAGCAGTACTTC,few,TRBD2,TRBJ2-7,TRBV11-2
CASSSSSYEQYF,TGTGCCAGCAGCTCGAGCTCCTACGAGCAGTACTTC,.,.,TRBJ2-7,TRBV7-8
CASSFEGRGGELFF,TGTGCCAGCAGCTTCGAGGGCCGGGGCGGGGAGCTGTTTTTT,.,.,TRBJ2-2,TRBV7-3
CASSPGTGRGTEAFF,TGTGCCAGCAGCCCCGGGACAGGCCGGGGCACTGAAGCTTTCTTT,.,TRBD1,TRBJ1-1,TRBV7-9
CATRQDDRGGSTDTQYF,TGTGCCACCCGACAAGATGACAGGGGGGGTTCCACAGATACGCAGTATTTT,.,TRBD1,TRBJ2-3,TRBV25-1
CASSPPWNTEAFF,TGCGCCAGCAGCCCCCCCTGGAACACTGAAGCTTTCTTT,.,.,TRBJ1-1,TRBV5-1
CASRFGQGVKNQPQHF,TGTGCCAGTAGATTTGGACAGGGTGTCAAAAATCAGCCCCAGCATTTT,few,TRBD1,TRBJ1-5,TRBV19
CAWSVLDRVDGYTF,TGTGCCTGGAGTGTACTGGACAGGGTAGATGGCTACACCTTC,few,TRBD1,TRBJ1-2,TRBV30
CASSMLFDGAYEQYF,TGTGCCAGTAGTATGTTGTTTGACGGAGCCTACGAGCAGTACTTC,.,.,TRBJ2-7,TRBV19
CASSVRPGANYGYTF,TGTGCCAGCAGCGTCCGGCCAGGGGCCAACTATGGCTACACCTTC,few,.,TRBJ1-2,TRBV9
CASSLNRGRGETQYF,TGTGCCAGCAGCTTAAACAGGGGGCGTGGGGAGACCCAGTACTTC,.,TRBD1,TRBJ2-5,TRBV5-4
CASGGTSRLGPTDTQYF,TGTGCCAGCGGAGGGACTAGCCGGTTAGGGCCCACAGATACGCAGTATTTT,.,TRBD2,TRBJ2-3,TRBV27
CASSGLASGNTIYF,TGTGCCAGCAGCGGGCTCGCCTCTGGAAACACCATATATTTT,.,.,TRBJ1-3,TRBV9
CASSFLDPDGYTF,TGTGCCAGCAGCTTTCTTGATCCGGATGGCTACACCTTC,few,.,TRBJ1-2,TRBV11-2
CASSVAGTGGNTEAFF,TGTGCCAGCAGCGTAGCGGGGACAGGAGGGAACACTGAAGCTTTCTTT,.,TRBD1,TRBJ1-1,TRBV9
CASSFTGAPNQPQHF,TGTGCCAGCAGCTTCACAGGGGCCCCTAATCAGCCCCAGCATTTT,.,TRBD1,TRBJ1-5,TRBV7-9
CASREGYGYTF,TGTGCCAGCAGGGAGGGCTATGGCTACACCTTC,.,.,TRBJ1-2,TRBV11-2
CASSEMVELAGTGELFF,TGTGCCAGCAGTGAAATGGTGGAACTAGCGGGGACCGGGGAGCTGTTTTTT,.,TRBD2,TRBJ2-2,TRBV6-1
CASSLFGQENYGYTF,TGCGCCAGCAGCCTTTTCGGACAGGAAAACTATGGCTACACCTTC,.,TRBD1,TRBJ1-2,TRBV4-1
CASSPTATDTQYF,TGTGCCAGCAGTCCTACAGCCACAGATACGCAGTATTTT,once,.,TRBJ2-3,TRBV25-1
CASSPDRGYNTIYF,TGTGCCAGTAGTCCGGACAGGGGCTATAACACCATATATTTT,.,TRBD1,TRBJ1-3,TRBV19
CASSDPPSPGLYGYTF,TGTGCCAGCAGTGACCCCCCCTCGCCAGGGCTTTATGGCTACACCTTC,.,.,TRBJ1-2,TRBV6-4
CASSPQGASEAFF,TGTGCCAGCAGCCCTCAGGGGGCATCTGAAGCTTTCTTT,.,TRBD1,TRBJ1-1,TRBV7-8
CASSPLGGVNTEAFF,TGTGCCAGCAGCCCCCTGGGAGGGGTGAACACTGAAGCTTTCTTT,.,.,TRBJ1-1,TRBV7-2
CAWSAVIAEKLFF,TGTGCCTGGAGTGCCGTAATTGCGGAAAAACTGTTTTTT,.,.,TRBJ1-4,TRBV30
CASSPDSQETQYF,TGTGCCAGCAGCCCTGACAGCCAAGAGACCCAGTACTTC,.,.,TRBJ2-5,TRBV5-6
CAWSAGTNVNQPQHF,TGTGCCTGGAGTGCCGGGACAAACGTTAATCAGCCCCAGCATTTT,few,.,TRBJ1-5,TRBV30